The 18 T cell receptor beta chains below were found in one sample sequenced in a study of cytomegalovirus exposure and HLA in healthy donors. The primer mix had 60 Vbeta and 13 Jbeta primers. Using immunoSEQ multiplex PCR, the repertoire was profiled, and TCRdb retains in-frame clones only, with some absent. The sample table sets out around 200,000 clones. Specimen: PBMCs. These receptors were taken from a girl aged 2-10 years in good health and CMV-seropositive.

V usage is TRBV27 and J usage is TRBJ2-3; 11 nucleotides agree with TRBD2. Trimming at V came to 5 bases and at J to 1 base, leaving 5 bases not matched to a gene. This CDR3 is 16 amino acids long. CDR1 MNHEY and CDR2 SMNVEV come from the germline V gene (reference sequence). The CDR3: CASSLPGLAGTDTQYF. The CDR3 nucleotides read TGTGCCAGCAGTCTCCCGGGACTAGCGGGCACAGATACGCAGTATTTT.

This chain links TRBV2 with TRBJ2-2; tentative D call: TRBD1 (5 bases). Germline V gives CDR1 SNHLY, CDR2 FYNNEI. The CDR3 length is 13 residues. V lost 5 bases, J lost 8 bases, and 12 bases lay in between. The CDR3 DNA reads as TGTGCCAGCAGTAACTCAGGGAAAGGGGAGCTGTTTTTT. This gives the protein CASSNSGKGELFF.

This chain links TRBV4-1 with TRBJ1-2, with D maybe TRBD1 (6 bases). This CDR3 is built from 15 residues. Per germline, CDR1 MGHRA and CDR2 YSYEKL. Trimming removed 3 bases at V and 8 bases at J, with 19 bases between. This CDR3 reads CASSQSRDKFLGYTF. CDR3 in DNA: TGCGCCAGCAGCCAGAGCCGGGACAAGTTTTTAGGCTACACCTTC.

CDR3 in amino acids: CASSLAGGVGYEQYF. The CDR3 DNA follows: TGCGCCAGCAGCTTGGCGGGAGGGGTGGGATACGAGCAGTACTTC. The rearrangement joins TRBV5-1 to TRBJ2-7, with TRBD2 identical over 8 bases. The CDR3 covers 15 residues. Germline V gives CDR1 SGHRS, CDR2 YFSETQ. Germline trimming cut 0 bases from V and 4 bases from J; bases unmatched to any gene: 6.

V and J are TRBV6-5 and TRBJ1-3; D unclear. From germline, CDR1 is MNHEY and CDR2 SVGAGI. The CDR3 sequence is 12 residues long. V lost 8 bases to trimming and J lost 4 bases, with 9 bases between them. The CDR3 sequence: CASAFSGNTIYF. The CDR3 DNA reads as TGTGCCAGCGCGTTTTCCGGAAACACCATATATTTT.

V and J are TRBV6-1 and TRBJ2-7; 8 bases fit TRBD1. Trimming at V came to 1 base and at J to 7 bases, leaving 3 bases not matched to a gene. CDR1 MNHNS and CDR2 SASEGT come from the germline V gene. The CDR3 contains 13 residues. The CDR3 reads CASSEGTGREQYF. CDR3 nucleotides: TGTGCCAGCAGTGAAGGGACAGGGCGAGAGCAGTACTTC.

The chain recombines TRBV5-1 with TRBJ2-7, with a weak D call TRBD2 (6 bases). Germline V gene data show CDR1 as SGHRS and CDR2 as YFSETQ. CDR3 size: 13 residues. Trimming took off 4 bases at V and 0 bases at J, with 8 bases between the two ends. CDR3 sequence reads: CASSRESSYEQYF. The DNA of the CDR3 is TGCGCCAGCAGCCGGGAGAGCTCCTACGAGCAGTACTTC.

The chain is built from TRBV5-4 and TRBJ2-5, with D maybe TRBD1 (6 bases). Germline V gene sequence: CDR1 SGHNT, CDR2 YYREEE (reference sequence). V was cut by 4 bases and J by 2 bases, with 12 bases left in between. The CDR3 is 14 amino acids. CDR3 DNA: TGTGCCAGCAGCCCGGGACAATTTCAAGAGACCCAGTACTTC. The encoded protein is CASSPGQFQETQYF.

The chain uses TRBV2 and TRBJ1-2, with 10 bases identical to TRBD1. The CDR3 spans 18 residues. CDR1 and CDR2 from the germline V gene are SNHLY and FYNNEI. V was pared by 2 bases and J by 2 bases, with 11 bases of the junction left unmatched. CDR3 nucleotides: TGTGCCAGCAGTGAAAGACAGGGGGCTGGAAATGCCAACTATGGCTACACCTTC. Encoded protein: CASSERQGAGNANYGYTF.

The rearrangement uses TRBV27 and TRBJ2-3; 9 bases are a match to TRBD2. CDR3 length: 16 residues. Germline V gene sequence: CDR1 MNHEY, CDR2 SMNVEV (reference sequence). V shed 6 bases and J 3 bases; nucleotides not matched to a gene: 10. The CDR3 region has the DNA TGTGCCAGCAGCGGGGGCGGGAGGGCCTTAACAGATACGCAGTATTTT. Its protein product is CASSGGGRALTDTQYF.

CDR3 in amino acids: CAWSVSQGATEKLFF. The CDR3 nucleotides are TGTGCCTGGAGTGTAAGCCAGGGGGCCACTGAAAAACTGTTTTTT. V usage is TRBV30 and J usage is TRBJ1-4; TRBD1 agrees at 8 bases. With V trimmed by 0 bases and J by 7 bases, 7 bases remained unmatched. Germline V CDR1 and CDR2: GTSNPN, SVGIG (reference sequence). CDR3 length: 15 amino acids.

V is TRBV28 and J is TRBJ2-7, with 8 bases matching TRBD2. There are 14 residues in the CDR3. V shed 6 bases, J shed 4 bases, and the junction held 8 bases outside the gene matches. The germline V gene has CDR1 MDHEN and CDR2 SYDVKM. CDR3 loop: CASSLSGTWYEQYF. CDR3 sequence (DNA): TGTGCCAGCAGCCTTAGCGGGACGTGGTACGAGCAGTACTTC.

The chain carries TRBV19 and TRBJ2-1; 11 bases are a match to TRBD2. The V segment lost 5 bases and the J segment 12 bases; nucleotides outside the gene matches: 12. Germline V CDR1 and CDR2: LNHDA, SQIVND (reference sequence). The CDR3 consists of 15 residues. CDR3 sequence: CASSDTSGSSFWQFF. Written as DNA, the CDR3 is TGTGCCAGTAGTGATACTAGCGGGAGTTCGTTTTGGCAGTTCTTC. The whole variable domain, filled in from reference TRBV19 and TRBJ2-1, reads DGGITQSPKYLFRKEGQNVTLSCEQNLNHDAMYWYRQDPGQGLRLIYYSQIVNDFQKGDIAEGYSVSREKKESFPLTVTSAQKNPTAFYLCASSDTSGSSFWQFFGPGTRLTVL.

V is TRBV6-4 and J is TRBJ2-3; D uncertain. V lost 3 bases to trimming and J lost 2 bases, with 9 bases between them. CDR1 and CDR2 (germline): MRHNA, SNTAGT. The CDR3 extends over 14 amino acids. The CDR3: CASSEGSHTDTQYF. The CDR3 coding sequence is TGTGCCAGCAGTGAGGGCAGCCACACAGATACGCAGTATTTT.

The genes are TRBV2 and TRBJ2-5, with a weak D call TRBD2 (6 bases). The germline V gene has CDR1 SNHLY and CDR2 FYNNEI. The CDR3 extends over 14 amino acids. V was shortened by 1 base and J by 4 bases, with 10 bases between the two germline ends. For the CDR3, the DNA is TGTGCCAGCAGTGAAGATCGGGGGATAGAGACCCAGTACTTC. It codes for CASSEDRGIETQYF.

The CDR3 loop is CASSEIQGGAEKLFF. CDR3 DNA: TGTGCCAGCAGCGAAATTCAGGGCGGGGCCGAAAAACTGTTTTTT. The V and J genes are TRBV6-5 and TRBJ1-4; a possible D gene is TRBD1 (5 bases). With 6 bases removed from V and 8 bases from J, the gap between germline ends came to 19 bases. The germline V gene has CDR1 MNHEY and CDR2 SVGAGI. This CDR3 region has 15 residues.

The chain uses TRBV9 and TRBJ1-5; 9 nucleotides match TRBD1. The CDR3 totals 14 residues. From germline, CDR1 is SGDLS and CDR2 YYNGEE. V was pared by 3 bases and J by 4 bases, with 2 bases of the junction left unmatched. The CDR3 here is CASSGGTGNQPQHF. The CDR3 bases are TGTGCCAGCAGCGGAGGGACAGGGAATCAGCCCCAGCATTTT.

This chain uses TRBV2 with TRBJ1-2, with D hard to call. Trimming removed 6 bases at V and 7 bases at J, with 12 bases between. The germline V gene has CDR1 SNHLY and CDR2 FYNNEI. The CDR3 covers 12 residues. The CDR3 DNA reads TGTGCCAGCAGGCACAGTATCTTTGGCTACACCTTC. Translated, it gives CASRHSIFGYTF.